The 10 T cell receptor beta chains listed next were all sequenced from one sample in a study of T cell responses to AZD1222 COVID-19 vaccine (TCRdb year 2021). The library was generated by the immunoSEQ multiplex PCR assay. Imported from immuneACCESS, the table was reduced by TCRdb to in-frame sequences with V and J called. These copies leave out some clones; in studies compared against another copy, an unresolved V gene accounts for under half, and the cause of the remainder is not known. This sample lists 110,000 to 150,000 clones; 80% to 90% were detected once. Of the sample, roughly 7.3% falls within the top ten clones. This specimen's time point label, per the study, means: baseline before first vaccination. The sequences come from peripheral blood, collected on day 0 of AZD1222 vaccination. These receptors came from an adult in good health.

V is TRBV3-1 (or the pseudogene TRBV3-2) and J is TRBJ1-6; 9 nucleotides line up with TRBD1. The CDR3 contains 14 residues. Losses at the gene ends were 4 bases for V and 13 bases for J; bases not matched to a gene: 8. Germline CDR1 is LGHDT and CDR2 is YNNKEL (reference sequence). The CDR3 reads CASSPRDREFPLHF. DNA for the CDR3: TGTGCCAGCAGCCCGCGGGACAGGGAGTTCCCCCTCCACTTT.

CDR3 DNA sequence: TGCGCCAGCAGCCAAGAGGGACAGTTCACTGAAGCTTTCTTT. Residues: CASSQEGQFTEAFF. The chain couples TRBV4-1 to TRBJ1-1, with 7 nucleotides matching TRBD1. The germline gives CDR1 MGHRA, CDR2 YSYEKL. CDR3 length: 14 residues. With 0 bases clipped from V and 4 bases from J, the junction kept 2 bases outside the gene matches.

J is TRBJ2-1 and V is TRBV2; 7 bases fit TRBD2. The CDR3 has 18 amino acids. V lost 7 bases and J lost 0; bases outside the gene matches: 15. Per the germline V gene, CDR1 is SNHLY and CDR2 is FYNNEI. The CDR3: CASTWLRESGSSYNEQFF. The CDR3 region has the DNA TGTGCCAGCACCTGGTTGCGGGAGTCGGGAAGCTCCTACAATGAGCAGTTCTTC.

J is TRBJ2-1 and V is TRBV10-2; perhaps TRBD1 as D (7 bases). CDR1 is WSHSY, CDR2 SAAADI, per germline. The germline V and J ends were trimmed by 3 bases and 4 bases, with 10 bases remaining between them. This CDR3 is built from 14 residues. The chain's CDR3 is CASSDSGGYNEQFF. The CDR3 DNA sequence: TGCGCCAGCAGTGACTCAGGGGGGTACAATGAGCAGTTCTTC.

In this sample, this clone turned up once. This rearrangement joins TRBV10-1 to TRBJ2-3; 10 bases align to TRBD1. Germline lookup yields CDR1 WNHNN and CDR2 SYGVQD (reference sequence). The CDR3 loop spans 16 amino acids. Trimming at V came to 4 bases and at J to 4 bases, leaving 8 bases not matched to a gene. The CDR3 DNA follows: TGCGCCAGCAGTGCCCCCGGGACAGGGGCTCCAGATACGCAGTATTTT. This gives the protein CASSAPGTGAPDTQYF.

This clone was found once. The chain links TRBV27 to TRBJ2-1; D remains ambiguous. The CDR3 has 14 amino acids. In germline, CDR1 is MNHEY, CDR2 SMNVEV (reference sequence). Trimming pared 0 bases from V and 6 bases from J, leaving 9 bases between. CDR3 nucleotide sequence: TGTGCCAGCAGTTTATCAGGGTACGGCAATGAGCAGTTCTTC. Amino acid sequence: CASSLSGYGNEQFF.

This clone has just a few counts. CDR3 nucleotides: TGTGCCAGCAGCGTAGACCCGACAGGGGTTACTGAAGCTTTCTTT. Its translation: CASSVDPTGVTEAFF. The chain links TRBV9 to TRBJ1-1, with 8 bases identical to TRBD1. The CDR3 is 15 residues long. From germline, CDR1 is SGDLS and CDR2 YYNGEE. Unmatched junction bases numbered 6, after V lost 0 bases and J lost 5 bases.

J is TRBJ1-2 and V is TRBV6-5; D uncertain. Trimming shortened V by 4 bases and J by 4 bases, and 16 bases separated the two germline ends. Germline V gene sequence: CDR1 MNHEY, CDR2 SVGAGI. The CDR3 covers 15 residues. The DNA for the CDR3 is TGTGCCAGCAGTTCTACCCGGGCGGCGCCCTATGGCTACACCTTC. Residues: CASSSTRAAPYGYTF.

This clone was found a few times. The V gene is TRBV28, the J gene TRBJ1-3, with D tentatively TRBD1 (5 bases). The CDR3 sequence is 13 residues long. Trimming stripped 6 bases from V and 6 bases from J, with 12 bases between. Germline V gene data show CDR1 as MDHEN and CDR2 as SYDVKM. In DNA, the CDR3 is TGTGCCAGCAGCCCCGAGACAGAAAACACCATATATTTT. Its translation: CASSPETENTIYF.

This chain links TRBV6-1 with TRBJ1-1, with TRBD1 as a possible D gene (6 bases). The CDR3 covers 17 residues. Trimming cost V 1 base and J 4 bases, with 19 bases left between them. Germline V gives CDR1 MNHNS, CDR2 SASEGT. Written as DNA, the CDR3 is TGTGCCAGCAGTGAAGGTTTTGGGGGGCTACTAAGCACTGAAGCTTTCTTT. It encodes CASSEGFGGLLSTEAFF.